This entry features one TCR beta chain sequence. Its antigen remains unknown. A clone one base away is much larger, so this may be a read error. These data belong to a study of T cell repertoires in cytomegalovirus infection. Study context: Matching HLA type, along with CMV infection, was indicated by public TCR beta signatures. General observations from the study: CMV-specific TCR beta clonotypes restricted by HLA-C dominated the ex vivo response. Carriers of CMV plus the relevant HLA were identified by cumulative public TCR beta family frequency.

TCRdb passed the reads through MiXCR, listing each CDR3 protein once. The sample holds 490,000 or so distinct CDR3 sequences; about 11% are singletons and the top ten take around 9.6%. With V trimmed by 6 bases and J by 6 bases, 7 bases remained unmatched. CDR3 length: 13 amino acids. CDR1 MNHEY and CDR2 SVGEGT come from the germline V gene. The receptor was derived from a human donor in good health (CMV status not recorded). Some clones in this sample may be carry-over from other donors' samples. The chain couples TRBV6-2 or TRBV6-3 to TRBJ1-1; 7 bases are a match to TRBD1. Sequenced: PBMCs. The DNA for the CDR3 is TGTGCCAGCAGACACTGGGACAGACCTGAAGCTTTCTTT. Translating gives CASRHWDRPEAFF.